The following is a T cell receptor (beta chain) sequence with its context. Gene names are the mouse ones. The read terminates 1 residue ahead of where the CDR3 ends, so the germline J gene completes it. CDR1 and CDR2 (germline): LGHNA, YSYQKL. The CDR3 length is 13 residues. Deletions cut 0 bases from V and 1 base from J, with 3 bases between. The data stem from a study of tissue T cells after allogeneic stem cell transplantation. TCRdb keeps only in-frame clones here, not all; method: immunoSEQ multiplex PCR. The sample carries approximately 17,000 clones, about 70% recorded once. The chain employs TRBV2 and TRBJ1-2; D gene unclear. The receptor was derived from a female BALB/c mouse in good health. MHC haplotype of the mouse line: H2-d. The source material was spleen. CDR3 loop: CASSQDKNSDYTF. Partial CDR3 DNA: TGTGCCAGCAGCCAAGACAAAAACTCCGACTACACC.